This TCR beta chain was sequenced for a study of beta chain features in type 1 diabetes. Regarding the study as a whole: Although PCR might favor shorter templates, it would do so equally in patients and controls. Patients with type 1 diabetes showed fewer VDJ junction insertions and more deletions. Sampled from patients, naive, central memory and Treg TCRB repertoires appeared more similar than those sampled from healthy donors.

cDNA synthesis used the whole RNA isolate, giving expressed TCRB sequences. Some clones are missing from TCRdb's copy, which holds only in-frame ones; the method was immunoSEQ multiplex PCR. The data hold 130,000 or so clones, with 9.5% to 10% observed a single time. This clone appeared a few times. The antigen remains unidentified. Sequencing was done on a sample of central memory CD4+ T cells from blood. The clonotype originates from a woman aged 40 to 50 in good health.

The DNA of the CDR3 is TGTGCCAGCCGACTTACGAAAGGGGGAGCCTACGAGCAGTACTTC. Protein sequence: CASRLTKGGAYEQYF. This rearrangement joins TRBV6-5 to TRBJ2-7; D possibly corresponds to TRBD1 (6 bases). Looked up from germline, CDR1 is MNHEY and CDR2 is SVGAGI. CDR3 length equals 15 residues. V was shortened by 8 bases and J by 2 bases, with 19 bases between the two germline ends.